Each of the 16 T cell receptor beta chains below was sequenced from the same sample in a study of patients and donors after allogeneic stem cell transplantation. In TCRdb, the RT-PCR reads were re-called with MiXCR into one record per CDR3 protein. This table holds about 230,000 distinct CDR3 sequences, over 12% found once. Sequenced material: blood, either unsorted or a sorted T cell fraction (not recorded which). The receptors originated from a human donor who was either an allogeneic HSCT recipient or a stem cell or donor lymphocyte infusion donor (not recorded which). It is not recorded whose cells these are; they may come from a transplant donor.

The gene calls are TRBV5-1 and TRBJ1-6; 10 positions agree with TRBD1. The V gene end was trimmed by 0 bases and the J gene end by 9 bases; junction bases not matched to a gene: 18. Germline V CDR1 and CDR2: SGHRS, YFSETQ. The CDR3 is 20 residues long. CDR3 sequence: CASSLAMAGETGGIPSPLHF. The CDR3 DNA reads TGCGCCAGCAGCTTGGCCATGGCCGGGGAGACAGGGGGCATCCCTTCACCCCTCCACTTT.

This clonotype was seen many times. The chain couples TRBV12-3 or TRBV12-4 to TRBJ1-5; 7 bases align to TRBD1. Unmatched junction bases numbered 6, after V lost 4 bases and J lost 0 bases. The CDR3 is 16 residues long. The CDR3 sequence: CASSSQGSNSNQPQHF. For the CDR3, the DNA is TGTGCCAGCAGTTCACAGGGGTCCAATAGCAATCAGCCCCAGCATTTT.

With respect to this clonotype: This may be a read error, as it is one base from a much larger clone. The chain has TRBV2 and TRBJ2-3; 7 nucleotides agree with TRBD2. J gave up 5 bases and V 2 bases, and 10 bases lay outside the gene matches. The germline V gene has CDR1 SNHLY and CDR2 FYNNEI. The CDR3 loop spans 16 amino acids. The CDR3 sequence: CASSESDRGVIDTQYF. CDR3 sequence (DNA): TGTGCCAGCAGTGAATCGGATCGGGGGGTGATAGATACGCAGTATTTT.

This clonotype was seen repeatedly, ten times or more. This sequence joins TRBV7-2 and TRBJ2-1; D perhaps matches TRBD2 (6 bases). The CDR3 contains 13 residues. V was pared by 0 bases and J by 9 bases, with 9 bases between. Germline lookup yields CDR1 SGHTA and CDR2 FQGNSA. The CDR3 DNA sequence: TGTGCCAGCAGCTTAGCGATGGGAGGTGAGCAGTTCTTC. This gives the protein CASSLAMGGEQFF.

This clonotype came up a few times. The J gene is TRBJ1-1, the V gene TRBV21-1; TRBD1 is the table's D call, not checked against the DNA. TRBV21-1 is shown as a pseudogene. The CDR3 is 14 amino acids. Here the CDR3 reads CASSPWHGAPEAFF. DNA for the CDR3: TGTGCCAGCAGTCCCTGGCACGGGGCTCCTGAAGCTTTCTTT.

This clonotype appeared a few times. The rearrangement joins TRBV20-1 to TRBJ2-7, with 10 bases that match TRBD2. The CDR3 has 16 amino acids. Looked up from germline, CDR1 is DFQATT and CDR2 is SNEGSKA (reference sequence). After removal of 3 bases from V and 2 bases from J, the junction contained 10 bases not matched to a gene. CDR3 amino acids: CSARDVRTSGPYEQYF. Here the CDR3 DNA reads TGCAGTGCTAGGGACGTCAGGACTAGCGGACCCTACGAGCAGTACTTC.

This clonotype has more than one count but fewer than ten. The chain couples TRBV11-1 to TRBJ2-1; 13 bases fit TRBD2. The V gene end was trimmed by 5 bases and the J gene end by 0 bases; junction bases not matched to a gene: 10. Looked up from germline, CDR1 is SGHAT and CDR2 is FQDESV (reference sequence). The CDR3 has 19 amino acids. The CDR3 protein is CASSVILAGGPSSYNEQFF. CDR3 coding DNA: TGTGCCAGCAGCGTCATACTAGCGGGAGGGCCGAGCTCCTACAATGAGCAGTTCTTC.

This clonotype was counted only a few times. The rearrangement joins TRBV12-5 to TRBJ2-2, with 9 bases that match TRBD2. Germline-derived CDR1 and CDR2 are LGHNT and FRNRAP. With 0 bases clipped from V and 1 base from J, the junction kept 9 bases outside the gene matches. The CDR3 loop spans 19 amino acids. The CDR3 nucleotides read TGTGCTAGTGGTTTGGTACTGATGGGCGGGAGGGTGAACACCGGGGAGCTGTTTTTT. It specifies CASGLVLMGGRVNTGELFF.

This clonotype has a count of ten or more. The rearrangement uses TRBV20-1 and TRBJ1-1; the match to TRBD1 covers 8 bases. The ends lost 6 bases at V and 5 bases at J; junction bases unmatched: 8. CDR3 length: 13 amino acids. The germline V gene has CDR1 DFQATT and CDR2 SNEGSKA (reference sequence). The CDR3 nucleotides are TGCAGTGCAGACAGGGGAGGGAGTACTGAAGCTTTCTTT. Protein product: CSADRGGSTEAFF.

This clonotype has just a few counts. This chain links TRBV2 with TRBJ1-2, with TRBD1 identical over 7 bases. The CDR3 consists of 13 residues. Germline lookup yields CDR1 SNHLY and CDR2 FYNNEI. The junction had 4 bases not matched to a gene; V was cut back by 3 bases and J by 6 bases. The CDR3 DNA reads as TGTGCCAGCAGTGACACAGGGGAAGATGGCTACACCTTC. This encodes CASSDTGEDGYTF.

The chain carries TRBV9 and TRBJ2-1; D is ambiguous. Germline V lookup: CDR1 SGDLS, CDR2 YYNGEE. Deletions cut 3 bases from V and 5 bases from J, with 9 bases between. This CDR3 spans 13 amino acids. In DNA, the CDR3 is TGTGCCAGCAGCGGTAGTTGGAACAATGAGCAGTTCTTC. It is translated as CASSGSWNNEQFF.

There are many counts of this clonotype. The chain combines TRBV4-2 with TRBJ2-1; 10 bases are shared with TRBD2. CDR3 length: 15 amino acids. In germline, CDR1 is LGHNA, CDR2 YNFKEQ. The trim removed 1 base at V and 8 bases at J, leaving 5 bases unmatched. The CDR3 region has the DNA TGTGCCAGCAGCCAAGCCAGCGGGGGGGATGATGAGCAGTTCTTC. Amino acids: CASSQASGGDDEQFF.

A few counts support this clonotype. J is TRBJ2-1 and V is TRBV24-1; 7 bases line up with TRBD1. Germline V gene data show CDR1 as KGHDR and CDR2 as SFDVKD. CDR3 size: 16 residues. The V gene end was trimmed by 4 bases and the J gene end by 0 bases; junction bases not matched to a gene: 5. The CDR3 protein is CATSDPQGSSYNEQFF. CDR3 DNA: TGTGCCACCAGTGACCCACAGGGGAGCTCCTACAATGAGCAGTTCTTC.

The V call is TRBV3-1, the J call TRBJ2-5; 9 bases agree with TRBD2. The CDR3 consists of 15 residues. With 1 base clipped from V and 4 bases from J, the junction kept 4 bases outside the gene matches. CDR1 and CDR2 (germline): LGHDT, YNNKEL (reference sequence). The CDR3 is CASSQAGGGGETQYF. CDR3 nucleotides: TGTGCCAGCAGCCAAGCTGGCGGGGGGGGAGAGACCCAGTACTTC.

This clonotype was picked up many times. The V call is TRBV12-3 or TRBV12-4, the J call TRBJ1-4; D is uncertain. This CDR3 region has 17 residues. Deletions cut 4 bases from V and 4 bases from J, with 19 bases between. CDR3 coding DNA: TGTGCCAGCAGTTCCGGGGTCAGCTTGTCCTTTAATGAAAAACTGTTTTTT. It yields the protein CASSSGVSLSFNEKLFF.

The chain employs TRBV24-1 and TRBJ1-2, with D hard to call. The CDR3 runs to 12 residues. CDR1 and CDR2 from the germline V gene are KGHDR and SFDVKD. Trimming removed 4 bases from V and 4 bases from J, with 6 bases in between. The CDR3 coding sequence is TGTGCCACCAGTGAACAGTCCTATGGCTACACCTTC. It translates to CATSEQSYGYTF.